This T cell receptor beta chain was recovered during a study of CD8+CD57+ T cells in acquired aplastic anemia. Study summary: DNA recovered from sorted CD4+ and CD8+ cells had a mean of approximately 3.5 ug.

According to the study, genomic DNA was the template for TCR beta VDJ and CDR3 profiling. TCRdb redid the calling of the reads with MiXCR, one entry per CDR3 protein. The sample has 150,000 to 200,000 distinct CDR3 sequences; around 66% are singletons. About this clonotype itself: The target antigen is unknown.

The length of the CDR3 is 14 residues. The V gene lost 7 bases and the J gene lost 2 bases, with 13 bases spanning the gap. Per the germline V gene, CDR1 is SEHNR and CDR2 is FQNEAQ (reference sequence). Study findings and constraints: Comparison of patients with controls identified almost 30 shared CD8+ CDR3 sequences.

The rearrangement links TRBV7-9 to TRBJ2-3, with D perhaps TRBD2 (6 bases). The receptor was isolated from a human donor with severe aplastic anemia or a healthy control (not recorded which). The sequenced sample consisted of sorted CD4+, CD8+, or CD8+CD57+ T cells (not recorded which) from PBMCs. The CDR3 sequence is CASTIAELTDTQYF. CDR3 nucleotide sequence: TGTGCCAGCACCATAGCGGAGCTCACAGATACGCAGTATTTT.